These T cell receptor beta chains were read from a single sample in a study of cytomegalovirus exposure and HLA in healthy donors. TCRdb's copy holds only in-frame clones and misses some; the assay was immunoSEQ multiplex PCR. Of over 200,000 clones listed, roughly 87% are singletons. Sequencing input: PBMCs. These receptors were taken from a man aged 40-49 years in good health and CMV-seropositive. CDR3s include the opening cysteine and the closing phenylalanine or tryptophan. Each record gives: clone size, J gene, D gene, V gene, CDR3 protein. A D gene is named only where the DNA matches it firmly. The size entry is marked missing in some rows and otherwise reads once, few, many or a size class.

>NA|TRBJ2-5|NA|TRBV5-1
CASSLDRYQETQYF
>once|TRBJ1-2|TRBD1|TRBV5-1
CASSLVVGGNYGYTF
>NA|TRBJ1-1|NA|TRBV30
CAWSVPGARTEAFF
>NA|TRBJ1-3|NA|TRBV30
CAWSVRQASTIYF
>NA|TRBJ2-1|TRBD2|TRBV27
CASSSGLVTNEQFF
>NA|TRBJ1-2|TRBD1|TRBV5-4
CASRRDRSYGYTF
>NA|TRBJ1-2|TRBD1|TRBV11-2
CASSSPPGQGVYGYTF
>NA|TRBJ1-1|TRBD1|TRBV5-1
CASSLGPTGGQNTEAFF
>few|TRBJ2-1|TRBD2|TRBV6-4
CASSPSGSGAYNEQFF
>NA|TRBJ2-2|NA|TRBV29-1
CSVTGTRNTGELFF
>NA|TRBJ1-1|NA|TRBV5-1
CASYQGMNTEAFF
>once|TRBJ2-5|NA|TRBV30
CAWRRGWDSGQETQYF
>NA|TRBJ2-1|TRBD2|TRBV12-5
CASGLGSSGSLDEQFF
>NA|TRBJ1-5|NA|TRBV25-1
CASSESGTLGQPQHF
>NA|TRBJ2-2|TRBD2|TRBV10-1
CASRGRTNTGELFF
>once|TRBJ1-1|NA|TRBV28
CASGVTETNTEAFF
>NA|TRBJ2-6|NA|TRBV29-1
CSVPWASSGANVLTF
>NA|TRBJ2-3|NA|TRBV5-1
CASSLGGASTDTQYF
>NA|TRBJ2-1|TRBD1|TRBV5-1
CASSLVVGTENNEQFF
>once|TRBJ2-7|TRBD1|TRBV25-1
CASSESRTGLYEQYF
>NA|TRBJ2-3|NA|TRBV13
CASSLGLVPTDTQYF
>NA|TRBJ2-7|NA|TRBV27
CASSLSYRYEQYF
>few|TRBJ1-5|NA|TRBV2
CASSKTENSNQPQHF
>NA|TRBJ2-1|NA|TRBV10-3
CAIRKLDNEQFF
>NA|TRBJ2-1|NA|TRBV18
CASSLGVTSNEQFF
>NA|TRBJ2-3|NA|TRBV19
CASSPVRVADTQYF
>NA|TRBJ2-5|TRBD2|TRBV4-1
CASSQVGASGLKTQYF